The entry below describes one T cell receptor beta chain. Antigen: not known. A universal primer site arose from template switching, and cDNA bore unique molecular identifiers. MiXCR, applied by TCRdb to the 5' RACE reads, yields one record per CDR3 protein. The sample holds under 900,000 distinct CDR3 sequences, 12% seen once. The data belong to a study of identical twins. This CDR3 region has 18 residues. The V end was cut by 7 bases, the J end by 0 bases, with 21 bases between. Study-level results: Fewer insertions were carried by abundant cord blood beta clonotypes, but none was seen in memory repertoires.

The same sample was also studied in work on yellow fever vaccine responses in identical twins. From that report: Each twin's T cell response to the vaccine was reported to look partly convergent and partly personalized.

The rearrangement uses TRBV12-3 or TRBV12-4 and TRBJ2-2, with D possibly TRBD1 on 5 matching bases. Sample: PBMCs. The TCR originated in a woman between 18 and 29 years old in good health. CDR3 in DNA: TGTGCCAGCACCGTCTCCGGATGGGGCTATCCGAACACCGGGGAGCTGTTTTTT. Protein: CASTVSGWGYPNTGELFF.